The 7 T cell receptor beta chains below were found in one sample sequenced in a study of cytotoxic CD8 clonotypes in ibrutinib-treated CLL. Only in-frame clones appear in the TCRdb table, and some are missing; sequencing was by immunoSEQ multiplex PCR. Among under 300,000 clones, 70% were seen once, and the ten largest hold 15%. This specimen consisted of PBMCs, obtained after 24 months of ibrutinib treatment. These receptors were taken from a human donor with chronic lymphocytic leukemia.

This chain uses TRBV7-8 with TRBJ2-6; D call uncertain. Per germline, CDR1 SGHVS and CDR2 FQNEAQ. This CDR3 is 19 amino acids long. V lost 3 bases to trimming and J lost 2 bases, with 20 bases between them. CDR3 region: CASSFPSGSRVAGANVLTF. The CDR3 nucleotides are TGTGCCAGCAGCTTCCCAAGTGGCAGCCGGGTAGCTGGGGCCAACGTCCTGACTTTC.

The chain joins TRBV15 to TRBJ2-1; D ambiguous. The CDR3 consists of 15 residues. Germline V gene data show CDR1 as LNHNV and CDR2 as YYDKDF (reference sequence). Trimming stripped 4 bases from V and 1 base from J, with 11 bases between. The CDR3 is CATSKGSFSYNEQFF. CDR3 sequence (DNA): TGTGCCACCAGCAAGGGATCTTTTTCCTACAATGAGCAGTTCTTC.

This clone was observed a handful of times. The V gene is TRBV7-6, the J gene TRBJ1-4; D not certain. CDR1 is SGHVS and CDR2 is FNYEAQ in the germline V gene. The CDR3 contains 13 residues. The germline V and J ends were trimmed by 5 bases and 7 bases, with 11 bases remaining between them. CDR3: CASSRRGSEKLFF. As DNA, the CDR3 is TGTGCCAGCAGCCGCCGGGGAAGTGAAAAACTGTTTTTT.

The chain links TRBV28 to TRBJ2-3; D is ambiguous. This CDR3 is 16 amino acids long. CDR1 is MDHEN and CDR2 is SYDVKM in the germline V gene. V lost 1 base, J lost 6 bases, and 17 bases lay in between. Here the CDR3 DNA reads TGTGCCAGCAGTTTATTGTTTACCACCCTCAGGGATACGCAGTATTTT. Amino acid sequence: CASSLLFTTLRDTQYF.

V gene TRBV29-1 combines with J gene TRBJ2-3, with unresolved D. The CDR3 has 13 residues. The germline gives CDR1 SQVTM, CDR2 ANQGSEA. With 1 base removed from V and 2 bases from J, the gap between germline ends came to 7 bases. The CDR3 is CSVEGRYTDTQYF. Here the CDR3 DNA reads TGCAGCGTTGAAGGTCGCTACACAGATACGCAGTATTTT.

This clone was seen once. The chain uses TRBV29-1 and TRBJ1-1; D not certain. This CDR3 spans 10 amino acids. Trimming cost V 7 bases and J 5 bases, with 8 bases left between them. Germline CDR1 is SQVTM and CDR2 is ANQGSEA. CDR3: CSGRNTEAFF. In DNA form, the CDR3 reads TGCAGCGGCCGTAATACTGAAGCTTTCTTT.

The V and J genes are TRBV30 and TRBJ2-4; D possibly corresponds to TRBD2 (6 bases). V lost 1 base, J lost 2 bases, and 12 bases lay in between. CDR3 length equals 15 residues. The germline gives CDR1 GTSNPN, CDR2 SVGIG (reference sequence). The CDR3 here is CAWSGGAGTKNIQYF. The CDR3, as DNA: TGTGCCTGGAGTGGCGGGGCGGGTACCAAAAACATTCAGTACTTC.